The 13 T cell receptor beta chains below were found in one sample sequenced in a study of blood T cell repertoires in COVID-19. Measured with immunoSEQ multiplex PCR; TCRdb has only the in-frame clones, and not every one. The data hold fewer than 350,000 clones, with about 90% observed a single time. Sequenced input: peripheral blood. The receptors originated from a woman aged 45-65 years who had recovered from COVID-19.

V usage is TRBV6-5 and J usage is TRBJ1-6, with 7 bases identical to TRBD1. Germline CDR1 MNHEY, CDR2 SVGAGI. V was pared by 2 bases and J by 5 bases, with 3 bases of the junction left unmatched. The CDR3 covers 15 residues. CDR3 nucleotides: TGTGCCAGCAGTTACGGGGACAGAAATAATTCACCCCTCCACTTT. The encoded protein is CASSYGDRNNSPLHF.

This clone was seen just once. This sequence joins TRBV19 and TRBJ1-1; D might be TRBD1 (5 bases). The CDR3 contains 15 residues. V shed 4 bases and J shed 0 bases, with 12 bases lying between them. CDR1 is LNHDA and CDR2 is SQIVND in the germline V gene (reference sequence). CDR3 DNA sequence: TGTGCCAGTAGTAATTGGGGCGGAATGAACACTGAAGCTTTCTTT. This sequence encodes CASSNWGGMNTEAFF.

Notes on this clone: Additional DNA sequences in this sample encode the identical CDR3. The V and J genes are TRBV7-2 and TRBJ2-7, with a possible D match to TRBD2 (5 bases). This CDR3 spans 15 amino acids. V was cut by 5 bases and J by 0 bases, with 14 bases left in between. Germline V gives CDR1 SGHTA, CDR2 FQGNSA. The CDR3 coding sequence is TGTGCCAGCAGCCTAGACCCCAGCGGCTCCTACGAGCAGTACTTC. Protein sequence: CASSLDPSGSYEQYF.

The genes are TRBV6-2 or TRBV6-3 and TRBJ2-1; possible D gene TRBD1, 5 bases. V was shortened by 2 bases and J by 6 bases, with 17 bases between the two germline ends. Germline CDR1 reads MNHEY; CDR2 reads SVGEGT. There are 16 residues in the CDR3. The CDR3 DNA is TGTGCCAGCAGTTACGGCCCCCCCGGTAGGGGCAATGAGCAGTTCTTC. Its protein product is CASSYGPPGRGNEQFF.

The V and J genes are TRBV9 and TRBJ2-7, with D possibly TRBD1 on 6 matching bases. V was trimmed by 4 bases and J by 0 bases, leaving 14 bases between them. CDR1 and CDR2 from the germline V gene are SGDLS and YYNGEE. The CDR3 consists of 15 residues. CDR3 nucleotide sequence: TGTGCCAGCAGCCCCCAACCGGACAGCTCCTACGAGCAGTACTTC. As protein: CASSPQPDSSYEQYF.

CDR3 protein: CASRPLDRVDYGYTF. CDR3 in DNA: TGTGCCAGCAGGCCCCTGGACAGGGTTGACTATGGCTACACCTTC. The chain is built from TRBV28 and TRBJ1-2, with 8 bases fitting TRBD1. This CDR3 contains 15 residues. Germline lookup yields CDR1 MDHEN and CDR2 SYDVKM. V gave up 6 bases and J gave up 3 bases; unmatched junction bases: 9.

The chain combines TRBV18 with TRBJ2-5; 10 bases align to TRBD1. V trimming: 5 bases; J trimming: 6 bases; junction bases outside the gene matches: 18. The CDR3 is made up of 18 amino acids. Germline V gene lookup returns CDR1 KGHSH and CDR2 LQKENI. This CDR3 is CASSMRITSGTGVKTQYF. The CDR3 DNA reads as TGTGCCAGCTCAATGCGAATTACCTCCGGGACAGGGGTGAAGACCCAGTACTTC.

CDR3 nucleotides: TGTGCCAGCTCACCACCGGGGCAGGGGGGCTACGAGCAGTACTTC. The encoded protein is CASSPPGQGGYEQYF. V gene TRBV18 combines with J gene TRBJ2-7, with TRBD1 as a possible D gene (7 bases). This CDR3 comprises 15 residues. From germline, CDR1 is KGHSH and CDR2 LQKENI. With 0 bases removed from V and 3 bases from J, the gap between germline ends came to 12 bases.

The CDR3 DNA reads TGTGCCAGCTCATTATCTGGGGCTGAAAAACTGTTTTTT. The encoded protein is CASSLSGAEKLFF. The rearrangement links TRBV18 to TRBJ1-4; possible D gene TRBD1, 5 bases. Germline V gives CDR1 KGHSH, CDR2 LQKENI. The V gene lost 5 bases and the J gene lost 7 bases, with 11 bases spanning the gap. There are 13 residues in the CDR3. Full variable domain (outside the CDR3, taken from reference TRBV18 and TRBJ1-4): NAGVMQNPRHLVRRRGQEARLRCSPMKGHSHVYWYRQLPEEGLKFMVYLQKENIIDESGMPKERFSAEFPKEGPSILRIQQVVRGDSAAYFCASSLSGAEKLFFGSGTQLSVL.

The V gene is TRBV28, the J gene TRBJ1-6, with 7 bases lining up with TRBD1. The length of the CDR3 is 14 residues. Trimming cost V 11 bases and J 4 bases; bases outside gene matches: 8. In germline, CDR1 is MDHEN, CDR2 SYDVKM. The CDR3: CAVQNRGYNSPLHF. DNA of the CDR3: TGTGCCGTACAAAACAGGGGTTATAATTCACCCCTCCACTTT.

The chain carries TRBV4-3 and TRBJ1-2; D ambiguous. The CDR3 extends over 15 amino acids. Per the germline V gene, CDR1 is LGHNA and CDR2 is YSLEER. V lost 2 bases and J lost 0, with 10 bases in between. CDR3 sequence: CASSQKTSSNYGYTF. CDR3 sequence (DNA): TGCGCCAGCAGCCAAAAAACTTCGTCTAACTATGGCTACACCTTC.

There are a few counts of this clone. The chain is built from TRBV5-4 and TRBJ1-3; maybe TRBD1 (5 bases). Germline loops: CDR1 SGHNT, CDR2 YYREEE (reference sequence). Deletions cut 1 base from V and 3 bases from J, with 14 bases between. The CDR3 contains 16 residues. This CDR3 reads CASSLQGRTDGNTIYF. As DNA, the CDR3 is TGTGCCAGCAGCTTGCAGGGTCGGACGGATGGAAACACCATATATTTT.

The chain carries TRBV19 and TRBJ1-1; 8 nucleotides agree with TRBD1. The germline gives CDR1 LNHDA, CDR2 SQIVND (reference sequence). Trimming at V came to 7 bases and at J to 0 bases, leaving 7 bases not matched to a gene. The CDR3 has 15 amino acids. The CDR3 DNA sequence: TGTGCCAGTACTTCGACAGGGGCTGTGAACACTGAAGCTTTCTTT. Residues: CASTSTGAVNTEAFF.